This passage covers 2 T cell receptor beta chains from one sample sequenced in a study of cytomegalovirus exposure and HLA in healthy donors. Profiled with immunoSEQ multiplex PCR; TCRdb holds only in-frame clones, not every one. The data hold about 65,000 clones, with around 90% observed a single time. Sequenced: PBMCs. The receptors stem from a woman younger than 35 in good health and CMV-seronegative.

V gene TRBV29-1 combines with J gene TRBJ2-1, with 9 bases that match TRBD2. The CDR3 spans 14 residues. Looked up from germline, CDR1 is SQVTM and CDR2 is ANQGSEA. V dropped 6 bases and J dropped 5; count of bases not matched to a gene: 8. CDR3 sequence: CSVPRTSANNEQFF. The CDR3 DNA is TGCAGCGTCCCCAGGACTAGCGCAAACAATGAGCAGTTCTTC.

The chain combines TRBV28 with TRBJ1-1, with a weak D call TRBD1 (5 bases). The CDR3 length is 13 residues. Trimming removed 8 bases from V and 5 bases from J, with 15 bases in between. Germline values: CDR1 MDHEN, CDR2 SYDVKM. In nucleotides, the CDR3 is TGTGCCAGCCAATCAACCCGGGGGACTGAAGCTTTCTTT. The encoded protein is CASQSTRGTEAFF. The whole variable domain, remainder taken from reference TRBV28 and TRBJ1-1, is DVKVTQSSRYLVKRTGEKVFLECVQDMDHENMFWYRQDPGLGLRLIYFSYDVKMKEKGDIPEGYSVSREKKERFSLILESASTNQTSMYLCASQSTRGTEAFFGQGTRLTVV.